This T cell receptor (beta chain) originates from a study of blood T cells in healthy people across ages. A second PCR of about 6 to 12 cycles used a sample-barcoded 5' primer and a J-beta primer mix. TCRdb processed the 5' RACE reads anew with MiXCR; each CDR3 protein has one entry. The data hold fewer than 1,000,000 distinct CDR3 sequences, with more than 40% observed a single time. Study findings and constraints: The percentage of naive T cells correlated strongly with TCR beta diversity. What prevented conclusive comparison of naive and antigen-experienced cells was that PBMCs were unsorted.

This CDR3 comprises 16 residues. V was pared by 5 bases and J by 1 base, with 4 bases of the junction left unmatched. Germline V gene data show CDR1 as SGHVS and CDR2 as FNYEAQ. For this clonotype: Its cognate antigen is unknown.

The sample taken for sequencing was blood. The receptor was isolated from a man aged 60-69 years in good health. The V gene is TRBV7-6, the J gene TRBJ2-1; 11 bases are shared with TRBD2. The CDR3 is CASSPLAGESYNEQFF. The CDR3 DNA follows: TGTGCCAGCAGCCCACTAGCGGGGGAATCCTACAATGAGCAGTTCTTC.